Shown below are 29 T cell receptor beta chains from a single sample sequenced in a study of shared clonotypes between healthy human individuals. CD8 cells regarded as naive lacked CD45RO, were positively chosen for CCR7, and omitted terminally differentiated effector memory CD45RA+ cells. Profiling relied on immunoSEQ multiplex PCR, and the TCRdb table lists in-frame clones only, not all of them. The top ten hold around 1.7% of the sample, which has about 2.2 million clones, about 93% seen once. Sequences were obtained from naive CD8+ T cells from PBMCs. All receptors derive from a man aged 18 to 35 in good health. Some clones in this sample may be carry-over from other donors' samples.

The CDR3 loop is CASSSEPGELFF. The CDR3 DNA sequence: TGTGCCAGCAGTTCGGAGCCCGGGGAGCTGTTTTTT. This rearrangement joins TRBV28 to TRBJ2-2; D not resolved. The germline V gene has CDR1 MDHEN and CDR2 SYDVKM. The CDR3 is made up of 12 amino acids. V was shortened by 4 bases and J by 6 bases, with 6 bases between the two germline ends.

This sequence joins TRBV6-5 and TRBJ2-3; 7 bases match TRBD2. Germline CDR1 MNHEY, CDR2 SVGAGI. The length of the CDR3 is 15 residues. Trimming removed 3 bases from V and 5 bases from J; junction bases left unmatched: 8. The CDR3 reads CASSYLPSGVDTQYF. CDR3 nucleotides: TGTGCCAGCAGTTATTTACCTAGCGGAGTAGATACGCAGTATTTT.

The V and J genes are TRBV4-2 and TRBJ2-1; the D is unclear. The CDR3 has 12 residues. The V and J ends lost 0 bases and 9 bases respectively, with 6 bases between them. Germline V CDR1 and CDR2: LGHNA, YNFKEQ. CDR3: CASSQETGEQFF. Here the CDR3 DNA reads TGTGCCAGCAGCCAAGAGACTGGTGAGCAGTTCTTC.

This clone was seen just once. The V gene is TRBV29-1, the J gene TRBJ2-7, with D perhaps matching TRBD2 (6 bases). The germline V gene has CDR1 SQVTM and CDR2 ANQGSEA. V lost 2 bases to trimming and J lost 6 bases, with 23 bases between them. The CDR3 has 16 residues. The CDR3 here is CSVESGRGLPPGEQYF. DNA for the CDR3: TGCAGCGTTGAATCTGGTCGGGGGTTGCCTCCGGGCGAGCAGTACTTC.

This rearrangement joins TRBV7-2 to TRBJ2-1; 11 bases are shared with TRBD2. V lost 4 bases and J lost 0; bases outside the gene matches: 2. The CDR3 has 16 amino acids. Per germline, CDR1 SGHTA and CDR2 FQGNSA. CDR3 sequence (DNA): TGTGCCAGCAGCTCGACTAGCGGGAACTCCTACAATGAGCAGTTCTTC. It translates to CASSSTSGNSYNEQFF.

This CDR3 reads CASSPGLLLRTGELFF. The CDR3 nucleotides are TGTGCCAGCAGCCCGGGACTCCTCCTTAGGACCGGGGAGCTGTTTTTT. The chain joins TRBV7-9 to TRBJ2-2; perhaps TRBD2 as D (6 bases). Germline V CDR1 and CDR2: SEHNR, FQNEAQ (reference sequence). The CDR3 covers 16 residues. Trimming took 5 bases from V and 5 from J, leaving 18 bases between them. Full variable domain (rest looked up from reference TRBV7-9 and TRBJ2-2): DTGVSQNPRHKITKRGQNVTFRCDPISEHNRLYWYRQTLGQGPEFLTYFQNEAQLEKSRLLSDRFSAERPKGSFSTLEIQRTEQGDSAMYLCASSPGLLLRTGELFFGEGSRLTVL.

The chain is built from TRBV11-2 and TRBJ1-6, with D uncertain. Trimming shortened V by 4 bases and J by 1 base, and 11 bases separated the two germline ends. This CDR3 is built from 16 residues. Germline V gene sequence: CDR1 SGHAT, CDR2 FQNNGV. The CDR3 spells CASSYMGSSYNSPLHF. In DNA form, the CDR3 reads TGTGCCAGCAGCTATATGGGAAGTTCCTATAATTCACCCCTCCACTTT.

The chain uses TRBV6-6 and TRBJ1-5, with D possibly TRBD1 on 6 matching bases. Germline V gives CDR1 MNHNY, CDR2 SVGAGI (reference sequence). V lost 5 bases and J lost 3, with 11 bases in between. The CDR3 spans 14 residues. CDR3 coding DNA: TGTGCCAGCAGTCTACAGGGAATCAATCAGCCCCAGCATTTT. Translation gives CASSLQGINQPQHF.

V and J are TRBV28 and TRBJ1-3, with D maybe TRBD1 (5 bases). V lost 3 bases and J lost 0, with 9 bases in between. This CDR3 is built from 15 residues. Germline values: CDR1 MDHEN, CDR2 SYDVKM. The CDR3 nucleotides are TGTGCCAGCAGTTTCGCGGGGGTCTCTGGAAACACCATATATTTT. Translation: CASSFAGVSGNTIYF.

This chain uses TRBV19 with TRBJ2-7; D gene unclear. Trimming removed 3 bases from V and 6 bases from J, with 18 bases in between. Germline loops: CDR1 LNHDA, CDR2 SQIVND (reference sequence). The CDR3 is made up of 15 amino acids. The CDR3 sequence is CASSIFGSTRTEQYF. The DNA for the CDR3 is TGTGCCAGTAGTATTTTCGGCTCGACCCGCACCGAGCAGTACTTC.

The CDR3 sequence is CASSEAPRRADEQYF. In nucleotides, the CDR3 is TGTGCCAGCAGTGAAGCCCCCCGGCGCGCGGACGAGCAGTACTTC. The chain carries TRBV6-1 and TRBJ2-7; the D is unclear. Germline V gene sequence: CDR1 MNHNS, CDR2 SASEGT. Trimming took off 0 bases at V and 5 bases at J, with 14 bases between the two ends. The CDR3 runs 15 residues.

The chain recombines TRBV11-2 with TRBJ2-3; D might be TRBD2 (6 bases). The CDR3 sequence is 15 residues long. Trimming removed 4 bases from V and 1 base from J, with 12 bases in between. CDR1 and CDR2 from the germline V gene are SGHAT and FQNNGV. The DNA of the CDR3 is TGTGCCAGCAGCTCCACGGGACTCCGCACAGATACGCAGTATTTT. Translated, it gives CASSSTGLRTDTQYF.

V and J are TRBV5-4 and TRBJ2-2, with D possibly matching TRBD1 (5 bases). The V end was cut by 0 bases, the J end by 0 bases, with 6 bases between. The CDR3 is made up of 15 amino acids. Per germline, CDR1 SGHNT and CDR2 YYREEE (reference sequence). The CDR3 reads CASSLGQTNTGELFF. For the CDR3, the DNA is TGTGCCAGCAGCTTGGGACAGACGAACACCGGGGAGCTGTTTTTT.

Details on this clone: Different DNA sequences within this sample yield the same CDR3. The CDR3 DNA reads TGCGCCAGCAGTCAACCGGGACAGGGGACCTACGAGCAGTACTTC. Encoded protein: CASSQPGQGTYEQYF. The chain recombines TRBV5-1 with TRBJ2-7; 10 bases align to TRBD1. This CDR3 contains 15 residues. Germline-derived CDR1 and CDR2 are SGHRS and YFSETQ. J was trimmed by 2 bases and V by 5 bases; bases with no gene match: 7.

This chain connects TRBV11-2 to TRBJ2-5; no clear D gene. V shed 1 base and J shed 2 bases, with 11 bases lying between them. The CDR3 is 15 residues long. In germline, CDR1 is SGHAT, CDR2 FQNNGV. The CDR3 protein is CASSLGTALQETQYF. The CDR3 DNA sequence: TGTGCCAGCAGCTTAGGTACCGCACTACAAGAGACCCAGTACTTC.

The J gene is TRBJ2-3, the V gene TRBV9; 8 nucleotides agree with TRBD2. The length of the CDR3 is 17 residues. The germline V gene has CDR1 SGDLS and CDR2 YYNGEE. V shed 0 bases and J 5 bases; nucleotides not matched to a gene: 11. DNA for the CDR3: TGTGCCAGCAGCGTAGAGTTGGGAGCTAGCGGGTTAGATACGCAGTATTTT. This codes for CASSVELGASGLDTQYF.

CDR3 sequence reads: CASSLLAGEAFF. The CDR3 DNA reads TGTGCCAGCAGCTTGCTGGCCGGTGAAGCTTTCTTT. The V gene is TRBV5-6, the J gene TRBJ1-1; D is unclear. The CDR3 sequence is 12 residues long. Germline V lookup: CDR1 SGHDT, CDR2 YYEEEE. V lost 1 base, J lost 7 bases, and 8 bases lay in between. Looking up the rest from reference TRBV5-6 and TRBJ1-1 gives the full variable domain: DAGVTQSPTHLIKTRGQQVTLRCSPKSGHDTVSWYQQALGQGPQFIFQYYEEEERQRGNFPDRFSGHQFPNYSSELNVNALLLGDSALYLCASSLLAGEAFFGQGTRLTVV.

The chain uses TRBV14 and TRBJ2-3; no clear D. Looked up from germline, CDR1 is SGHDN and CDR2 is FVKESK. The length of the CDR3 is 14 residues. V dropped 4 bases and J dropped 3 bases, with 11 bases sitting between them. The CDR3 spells CASSRIPRTDTQYF. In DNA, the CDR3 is TGTGCCAGCAGCCGGATCCCCCGGACAGATACGCAGTATTTT.

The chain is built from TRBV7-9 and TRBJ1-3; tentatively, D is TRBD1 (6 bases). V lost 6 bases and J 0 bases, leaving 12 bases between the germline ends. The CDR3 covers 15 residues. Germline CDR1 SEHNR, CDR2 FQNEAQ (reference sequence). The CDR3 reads CASSVLDSSGNTIYF. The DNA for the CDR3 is TGTGCCAGCAGTGTGCTGGACAGCTCTGGAAACACCATATATTTT.

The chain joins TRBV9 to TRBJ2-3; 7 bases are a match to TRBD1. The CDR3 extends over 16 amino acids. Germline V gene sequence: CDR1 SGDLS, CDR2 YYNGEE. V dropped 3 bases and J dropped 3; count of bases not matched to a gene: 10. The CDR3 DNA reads TGTGCCAGCAGCGCTACAGGGGTAGTCTTGACAGATACGCAGTATTTT. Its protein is CASSATGVVLTDTQYF.

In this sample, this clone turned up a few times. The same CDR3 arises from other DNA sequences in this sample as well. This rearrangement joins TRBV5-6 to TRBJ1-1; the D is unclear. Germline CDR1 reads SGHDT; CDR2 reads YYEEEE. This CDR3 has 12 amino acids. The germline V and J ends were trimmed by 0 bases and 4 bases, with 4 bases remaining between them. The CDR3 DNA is TGTGCCAGCAGCTTGGGGACCACTGAAGCTTTCTTT. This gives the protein CASSLGTTEAFF. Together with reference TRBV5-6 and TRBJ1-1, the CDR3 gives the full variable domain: DAGVTQSPTHLIKTRGQQVTLRCSPKSGHDTVSWYQQALGQGPQFIFQYYEEEERQRGNFPDRFSGHQFPNYSSELNVNALLLGDSALYLCASSLGTTEAFFGQGTRLTVV.

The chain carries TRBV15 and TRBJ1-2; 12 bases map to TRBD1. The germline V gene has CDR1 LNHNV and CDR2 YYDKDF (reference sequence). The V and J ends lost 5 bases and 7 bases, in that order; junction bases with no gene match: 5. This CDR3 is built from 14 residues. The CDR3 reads CATSGDRGLSGYTF. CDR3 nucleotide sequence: TGTGCCACCAGCGGGGACAGGGGGCTCAGTGGCTACACCTTC.

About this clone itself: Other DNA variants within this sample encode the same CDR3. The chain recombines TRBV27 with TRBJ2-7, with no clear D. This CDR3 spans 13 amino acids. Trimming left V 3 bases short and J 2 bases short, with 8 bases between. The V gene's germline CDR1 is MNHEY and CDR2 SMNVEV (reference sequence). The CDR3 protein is CASSFGPPYEQYF. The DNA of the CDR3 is TGTGCCAGCAGTTTCGGTCCCCCCTACGAGCAGTACTTC.

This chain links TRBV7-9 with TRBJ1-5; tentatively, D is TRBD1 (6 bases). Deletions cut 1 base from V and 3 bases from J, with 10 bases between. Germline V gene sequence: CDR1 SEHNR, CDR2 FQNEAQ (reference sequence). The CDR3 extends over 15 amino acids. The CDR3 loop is CASSLGTEPNQPQHF. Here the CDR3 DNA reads TGTGCCAGCAGCTTAGGGACAGAACCCAATCAGCCCCAGCATTTT.

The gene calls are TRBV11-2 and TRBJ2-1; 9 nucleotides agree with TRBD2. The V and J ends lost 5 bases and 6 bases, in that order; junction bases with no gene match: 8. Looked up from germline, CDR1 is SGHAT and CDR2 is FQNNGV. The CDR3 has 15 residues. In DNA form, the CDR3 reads TGTGCCAGCAGCCACGGGCTAGCGGGGAGCAATGAGCAGTTCTTC. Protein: CASSHGLAGSNEQFF. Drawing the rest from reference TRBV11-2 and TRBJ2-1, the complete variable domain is EAGVAQSPRYKIIEKRQSVAFWCNPISGHATLYWYQQILGQGPKLLIQFQNNGVVDDSQLPKDRFSAERLKGVDSTLKIQPAKLEDSAVYLCASSHGLAGSNEQFFGPGTRLTVL.

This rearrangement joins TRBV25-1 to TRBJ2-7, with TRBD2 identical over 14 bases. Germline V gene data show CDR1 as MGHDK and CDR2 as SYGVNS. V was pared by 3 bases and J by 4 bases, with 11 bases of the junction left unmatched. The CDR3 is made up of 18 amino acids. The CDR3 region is CASSDLGLAGVARYEQYF. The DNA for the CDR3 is TGTGCCAGCAGTGACCTGGGACTAGCGGGAGTAGCTAGGTACGAGCAGTACTTC.

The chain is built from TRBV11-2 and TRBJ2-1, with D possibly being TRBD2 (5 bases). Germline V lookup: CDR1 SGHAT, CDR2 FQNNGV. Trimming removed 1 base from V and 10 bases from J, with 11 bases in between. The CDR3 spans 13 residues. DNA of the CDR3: TGTGCCAGCAGCTTAGGTCACCGGGAAGAGCAGTTCTTC. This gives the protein CASSLGHREEQFF.

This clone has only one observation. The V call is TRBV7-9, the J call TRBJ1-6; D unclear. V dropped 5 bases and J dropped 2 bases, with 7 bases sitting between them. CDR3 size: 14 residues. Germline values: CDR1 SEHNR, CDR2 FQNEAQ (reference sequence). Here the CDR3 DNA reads TGTGCCAGCAGCACCGGGGCCTATAATTCACCCCTCCACTTT. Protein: CASSTGAYNSPLHF. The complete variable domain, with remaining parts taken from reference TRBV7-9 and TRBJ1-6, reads DTGVSQNPRHKITKRGQNVTFRCDPISEHNRLYWYRQTLGQGPEFLTYFQNEAQLEKSRLLSDRFSAERPKGSFSTLEIQRTEQGDSAMYLCASSTGAYNSPLHFGNGTRLTVT.

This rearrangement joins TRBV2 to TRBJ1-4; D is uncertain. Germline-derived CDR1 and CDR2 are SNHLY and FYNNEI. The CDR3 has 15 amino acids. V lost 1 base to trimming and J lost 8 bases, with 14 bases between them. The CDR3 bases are TGTGCCAGCAGTGAAGGGGGTCAGGCGGTCGAAAAACTGTTTTTT. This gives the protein CASSEGGQAVEKLFF.